This TCR beta chain is from a study of blood T cell repertoires in COVID-19. Germline CDR1 reads SGDLS; CDR2 reads YYNGEE. Trimming took 4 bases from V and 4 from J; bases not matched to a gene: 4. CDR3 length: 14 residues. Here immunoSEQ multiplex PCR was the method, and the copy in TCRdb shows in-frame clones only, minus some. The data contain roughly 220,000 clones, about 86% of them singletons. The sample was peripheral blood. This rearrangement joins TRBV9 to TRBJ1-5; TRBD1 matches at 8 bases. This clonotype was obtained from a woman aged 50 to 60 with COVID-19, enrolled during active disease. CDR3 nucleotide sequence: TGTGCCAGCAGCCCGGACAGGGTTAATCAGCCCCAGCATTTT. Translated, it gives CASSPDRVNQPQHF.